Below, 3 T cell receptor beta chains from the same sample are listed, as sequenced in a study of CD8 T cells in ankylosing spondylitis. Each CDR3 protein gets one entry after TCRdb re-called the 5' RACE reads with MiXCR. The sample consists of about 150,000 distinct CDR3 sequences, roughly an eighth of them appearing once. The sample taken for sequencing was blood, either unsorted or a sorted T cell fraction (not recorded which). These receptors came from a female donor with ankylosing spondylitis or in good health (not recorded which).

This clonotype was seen many times. The chain uses TRBV10-2 and TRBJ1-6, with 9 positions matching TRBD1. The CDR3 covers 15 residues. CDR1 WSHSY and CDR2 SAAADI come from the germline V gene. J lost 3 bases, V lost 5 bases, and 2 bases had no gene match. CDR3 nucleotides: TGCGCCAGCAGTTCGACAGGGGGCTATAATTCACCCCTCCACTTT. As protein: CASSSTGGYNSPLHF.

This clonotype was observed at least ten times. This sequence joins TRBV20-1 and TRBJ2-5, with 8 nucleotides matching TRBD2. The germline gives CDR1 DFQATT, CDR2 SNEGSKA (reference sequence). There are 16 residues in the CDR3. The J segment lost 4 bases and the V segment lost 5 bases, leaving 15 bases of the junction unmatched. Here the CDR3 DNA reads TGCAGTGCTGAGGGAGGTAGCGGGACCCCTGGAGAGACCCAGTACTTC. Translating it yields CSAEGGSGTPGETQYF.

This clonotype was seen many times. The chain carries TRBV6-5 and TRBJ2-5; unclear D gene. The CDR3 has 13 amino acids. CDR1 and CDR2 (germline): MNHEY, SVGAGI. The germline V and J ends were trimmed by 2 bases and 1 base, with 5 bases remaining between them. The CDR3 reads CASSYRVQETQYF. The DNA of the CDR3 is TGTGCCAGCAGTTACCGGGTCCAAGAGACCCAGTACTTC.